What follows are 4 T cell receptor beta chains derived from one specimen sequenced in a study of cytomegalovirus exposure and HLA in healthy donors. Primers: 60 Vbeta forward and 13 Jbeta reverse. The data were produced by immunoSEQ multiplex PCR, yet TCRdb's version contains in-frame clones alone and is incomplete. The table has fewer than 100,000 clones, 7.6% seen once. Sequenced material: PBMCs. Receptors originate from a man between 50 and 59 years old in good health and CMV-seronegative.

In this sample, this clone turned up a few times. The chain combines TRBV5-4 with TRBJ1-1; 9 bases line up with TRBD1. The CDR3 covers 15 residues. Germline V gene sequence: CDR1 SGHNT, CDR2 YYREEE (reference sequence). J lost 3 bases, V lost 3 bases, and 6 bases had no gene match. CDR3 protein: CASSYDRGGYTEAFF. The CDR3, as DNA: TGTGCCAGCAGCTACGACAGGGGGGGATACACTGAAGCTTTCTTT.

This clone occurred a few times. The chain links TRBV5-1 to TRBJ1-1; TRBD1 agrees at 8 bases. The ends lost 0 bases at V and 0 bases at J; junction bases unmatched: 10. Germline V gene lookup returns CDR1 SGHRS and CDR2 YFSETQ. The CDR3 extends over 18 amino acids. In DNA form, the CDR3 reads TGCGCCAGCAGCTTGGGGCAGGGGGCCCCCTTTTTGAACACTGAAGCTTTCTTT. This sequence encodes CASSLGQGAPFLNTEAFF. Based on the CDR3 plus reference TRBV5-1 and TRBJ1-1, the full variable domain is KAGVTQTPRYLIKTRGQQVTLSCSPISGHRSVSWYQQTPGQGLQFLFEYFSETQRNKGNFPGRFSGRQFSNSRSEMNVSTLELGDSALYLCASSLGQGAPFLNTEAFFGQGTRLTVV.

This clone has a handful of counts. The chain joins TRBV27 to TRBJ2-7, with 10 bases identical to TRBD1. CDR3 length: 17 amino acids. Trimming at V came to 3 bases and at J to 0 bases, leaving 8 bases not matched to a gene. From germline, CDR1 is MNHEY and CDR2 SMNVEV (reference sequence). Here the CDR3 DNA reads TGTGCCAGCAGTTTTTCCGCGGGGACAGGGGCCTCCTACGAGCAGTACTTC. Residues: CASSFSAGTGASYEQYF.

This rearrangement joins TRBV10-2 to TRBJ1-5; maybe TRBD1 (6 bases). From germline, CDR1 is WSHSY and CDR2 SAAADI. This CDR3 spans 13 amino acids. V shed 6 bases and J shed 5 bases, with 11 bases lying between them. The CDR3 sequence is CASSPGGHQPQHF. The CDR3 DNA reads TGCGCCAGCAGCCCGGGGGGGCATCAGCCCCAGCATTTT.